This record looks at one T cell receptor (beta chain) sequence and its context. It has no known antigen specificity. Base quality data are lacking; no much larger clone is found one base away. This entry belongs to a study of blood T cell repertoires in COVID-19 (dated by TCRdb to about 2020). For the study in its entirety: Samples from collaborators originated in the United States, Italy and Spain and spanned both the acute and convalescent phases of COVID-19. Nearly every sample came with metadata listing a de-identified subject ID, COVID-19 status, age in years and sex. HLA class I and class II types, where available, came from metadata supplied by the sample provider rather than from assay-based typing. Samples were obtained from the ongoing ImmuneRACE study (first 160 participants) and from over 1,000 subjects provided by 6 global collaborators. The dataset comprised deeply sampled blood TCRbeta repertoires from subjects exposed to, actively infected with, or recovered from COVID-19. The repertoires were released in a freely available public database meant as a resource for research on the immune response to SARS-CoV-2. The prospective study material was composed of cDNA or gDNA derived from T cells, B-cell-depleted T cells, or PBMCs. What the research found in general, with its limitations: How much clinical and demographic metadata was included differed by source and by participant, and the metadata was provided uncurated.

Participants in the prospective study were aged 18 to 89 years, lived in 20 to 25 United States geographic areas, and enrolled through a virtual design. In the prospective study, participants were assigned to cohorts based on the clinical history participants reported in a screening survey and a study questionnaire. In the prospective study, whole blood, serum and a nasopharyngeal or oropharyngeal swab were collected from each participant by mobile phlebotomists. Additional blood draws and questionnaires over an approximately 2-month period could optionally be provided by prospective study participants. Prospective study blood samples were shipped either frozen or at room temperature before DNA extraction. Deletion took 5 bases off V and 1 base off J, with a span of 15 bases between the germline ends. In the germline V gene, CDR1 corresponds to SNHLY and CDR2 to FYNNEI. Measured from the cysteine to the phenylalanine, the CDR3 is 15 residues long. Just the 45-base CDR3 DNA is kept, in frame starting at base 1.

The immunoSEQ Assay, a bias-controlled multiplex PCR, was used to amplify TCRbeta CDR3 regions from genomic DNA. As for how the authors treated the data: Nucleated cell counts per sample were estimated from amplification of reference gene primers within the assay. Sequence reads were collapsed and filtered to measure the absolute abundance of every unique TCRbeta CDR3 rearrangement. Productive Simpson clonality was computed per sample as the square root of Simpson's diversity index over productive rearrangements. TCRdb provides this immuneACCESS table in a form limited to in-frame rearrangements. Some clones are lacking; in checked studies, under half of them reflect an unresolved V gene, and why the rest are absent is not known. V and J calls and clone size are copied from that table; D and trimming were computed from the DNA. In this sample the table shows 160,000 or so clones, over 75% of which occur a single time. Clones ranked in the top ten supply around 1.3% of the sample.

The sequencing sample was made of PBMCs or T cells enriched from blood (not recorded which). The sequence was obtained from a human donor with acute COVID-19. The donor label of this sample is uncertain. This chain joins TRBV2 to TRBJ2-7; the D gene is not confidently resolved. The sequenced DNA is TGTGCCAGCAGTCTAAATACCTTCCGATCCTACGAGCAGTACTTC. Translated, this gives CASSLNTFRSYEQYF.